The 29 T cell receptor beta chains given below trace back to one sample, sequenced in a study of blood T cells in healthy people across ages. A second PCR, run for about 7 to 11 cycles, used a sample-barcoded 5' primer plus a J-beta primer mix. TCRdb passed the 5' RACE reads through MiXCR, listing each CDR3 protein once. The table shows around 1,800,000 distinct CDR3 sequences, with approximately 39% occurring only once. The sample consisted of blood. The receptors originated from a human donor in good health.

This clonotype showed up just a few times. The rearrangement joins TRBV7-2 to TRBJ1-2, with a possible D match to TRBD1 (5 bases). The CDR3 has 15 amino acids. With 1 base removed from V and 6 bases from J, the gap between germline ends came to 15 bases. Germline V gene sequence: CDR1 SGHTA, CDR2 FQGNSA. CDR3 loop: CASSLGGTSRDGYTF. Written as DNA, the CDR3 is TGTGCCAGCAGCTTAGGAGGGACTTCGAGGGATGGCTACACCTTC.

The chain uses TRBV6-5 and TRBJ1-1, with 9 bases identical to TRBD1. J gave up 2 bases and V 2 bases, and 6 bases lay outside the gene matches. This CDR3 region has 16 residues. Per germline, CDR1 MNHEY and CDR2 SVGAGI. The CDR3 is CASSYGGQGRNTEAFF. The CDR3 DNA is TGTGCCAGCAGTTACGGAGGACAGGGGCGAAACACTGAAGCTTTCTTT.

This clonotype was picked up one time. V is TRBV20-1 and J is TRBJ2-3; 7 positions match TRBD2. The V gene end was trimmed by 3 bases and the J gene end by 2 bases; junction bases not matched to a gene: 8. Germline CDR1 reads DFQATT; CDR2 reads SNEGSKA (reference sequence). The CDR3 loop spans 15 amino acids. The CDR3 is CSASSSGVYTDTQYF. As DNA, the CDR3 is TGCAGTGCTAGTTCCAGCGGGGTGTACACAGATACGCAGTATTTT.

This clonotype was detected once. The chain combines TRBV4-2 with TRBJ2-3, with 10 bases lining up with TRBD2. Per the germline V gene, CDR1 is LGHNA and CDR2 is YNFKEQ. This CDR3 is 18 amino acids long. V lost 1 base to trimming and J lost 0 bases; unmatched junction nucleotides: 7. The CDR3 protein is CASSQVPSGGLSTDTQYF. The CDR3 DNA follows: TGTGCCAGCAGCCAAGTTCCTAGCGGGGGCCTTAGCACAGATACGCAGTATTTT.

A single count supports this clonotype. The V gene is TRBV15, the J gene TRBJ2-3; D remains ambiguous. This CDR3 has 14 amino acids. Germline CDR1 is LNHNV and CDR2 is YYDKDF (reference sequence). The V end was cut by 2 bases, the J end by 2 bases, with 8 bases between. CDR3 in amino acids: CATSRPDHTDTQYF. Here the CDR3 DNA reads TGTGCCACCAGCAGACCGGACCACACAGATACGCAGTATTTT.

The J gene is TRBJ2-7, the V gene TRBV7-2; 7 bases map to TRBD1. After removal of 5 bases from V and 4 bases from J, the junction contained 11 bases not matched to a gene. The V gene's germline CDR1 is SGHTA and CDR2 FQGNSA. The CDR3 runs to 15 residues. The CDR3 DNA reads TGTGCCAGCAGCCAGCGACAGGGTAGGGGTTACGAGCAGTACTTC. Translation gives CASSQRQGRGYEQYF.

This clonotype has just a few counts. The chain links TRBV5-1 to TRBJ2-3, with TRBD2 identical over 12 bases. This CDR3 is built from 15 residues. Looked up from germline, CDR1 is SGHRS and CDR2 is YFSETQ. The V segment lost 2 bases and the J segment 6 bases; nucleotides outside the gene matches: 4. The CDR3 nucleotides are TGCGCCAGCAGCTTATCCGGGACTAGCGGGGATACGCAGTATTTT. Residues: CASSLSGTSGDTQYF. Variable domain in full (rest from reference TRBV5-1 and TRBJ2-3): KAGVTQTPRYLIKTRGQQVTLSCSPISGHRSVSWYQQTPGQGLQFLFEYFSETQRNKGNFPGRFSGRQFSNSRSEMNVSTLELGDSALYLCASSLSGTSGDTQYFGPGTRLTVL.

Worth noting for this clonotype: A junction end diverges from the germline sequence, so it may reflect a read error. This chain connects TRBV28 to TRBJ2-1; a weak D match, TRBD1 (6 bases). With the DNA end fitting TRBJ2-7 better, the J assignment may be wrong. This CDR3 has 15 amino acids. Germline lookup yields CDR1 MDHEN and CDR2 SYDVKM. CDR3 DNA sequence: TGTGCCAGCACTTTAGGGGGAAGCTCCTACAATGAGCAGTACTTC. Amino acids: CASTLGGSSYNEQYF.

This clonotype has only a few counts. CDR3 amino acids: CASSFGRSGGANVLTF. CDR3 in DNA: TGTGCCAGCAGCTTTGGGAGATCTGGTGGGGCCAACGTCCTGACTTTC. V usage is TRBV7-9 and J usage is TRBJ2-6; perhaps TRBD2 as D (5 bases). CDR1 SEHNR and CDR2 FQNEAQ come from the germline V gene (reference sequence). Trimming stripped 3 bases from V and 3 bases from J, with 12 bases between. The CDR3 covers 16 residues.

This clonotype occurred a few times. This rearrangement joins TRBV5-1 to TRBJ2-6, with 8 positions matching TRBD1. This CDR3 is built from 16 residues. Germline V CDR1 and CDR2: SGHRS, YFSETQ. V was pared by 2 bases and J by 4 bases, with 5 bases of the junction left unmatched. As DNA, the CDR3 is TGCGCCAGCAGCTTAAGGACAGGGTCAGGGGCCAACGTCCTGACTTTC. Translation: CASSLRTGSGANVLTF.

The chain recombines TRBV5-1 with TRBJ2-6; D is perhaps TRBD1 or TRBD2 (5 bases each). V gave up 2 bases and J gave up 2 bases, with 11 bases separating them. The CDR3 is 16 amino acids. Germline CDR1 is SGHRS and CDR2 is YFSETQ. CDR3 sequence: CASSLRGQTGANVLTF. The CDR3 bases are TGCGCCAGCAGCTTACGGGGCCAAACTGGGGCCAACGTCCTGACTTTC.

This chain uses TRBV4-1 with TRBJ2-3, with 9 bases aligning to TRBD2. The CDR3 has 19 amino acids. V was clipped by 7 bases and J by 3 bases; unmatched bases: 20. Looked up from germline, CDR1 is MGHRA and CDR2 is YSYEKL. The DNA of the CDR3 is TGCGCCAGCATCCCCAAGGGTAGTAGGGCTAGCGGGGAGACAGATACGCAGTATTTT. It is translated as CASIPKGSRASGETDTQYF.

This clonotype occurred a few times. The rearrangement uses TRBV4-2 and TRBJ2-7; 7 bases match TRBD1. Germline V gene lookup returns CDR1 LGHNA and CDR2 YNFKEQ. V shed 3 bases, J shed 0 bases, and the junction held 8 bases outside the gene matches. The CDR3 contains 16 residues. The CDR3 DNA follows: TGTGCCAGCAGCCATACGACAGGGACGAGCTCCTACGAGCAGTACTTC. Protein product: CASSHTTGTSSYEQYF.

V and J are TRBV29-1 and TRBJ2-4; D is uncertain. V was cut by 6 bases and J by 13 bases, with 22 bases left in between. The length of the CDR3 is 13 residues. Per the germline V gene, CDR1 is SQVTM and CDR2 is ANQGSEA. The CDR3 DNA reads as TGCAGCGTCAAGTCCCCCCTCCTTCAAGAGCAGTACTTC. The encoded protein is CSVKSPLLQEQYF.

This chain links TRBV6-5 with TRBJ1-5; TRBD1 might be the D (5 bases). Trimming took off 0 bases at V and 6 bases at J, with 12 bases between the two ends. Germline V gives CDR1 MNHEY, CDR2 SVGAGI. There are 15 residues in the CDR3. The chain's CDR3 is CASSYSRAALQPQHF. CDR3 coding DNA: TGTGCCAGCAGTTACTCCAGGGCTGCCCTTCAGCCCCAGCATTTT.

The CDR3 here is CASSKTETQYF. The CDR3 DNA is TGTGCCAGCAGCAAGACAGAGACCCAGTACTTC. The chain links TRBV7-9 to TRBJ2-7; D unresolved. The end of the DNA aligns better with TRBJ2-5, so the J call may be wrong. The CDR3 length is 11 residues. Germline V gene sequence: CDR1 SEHNR, CDR2 FQNEAQ (reference sequence).

This clonotype has a count of ten or more. The genes are TRBV7-2 and TRBJ2-3; 8 positions agree with TRBD1. CDR1 SGHTA and CDR2 FQGNSA come from the germline V gene. The V segment lost 6 bases and the J segment 1 base; nucleotides outside the gene matches: 0. The CDR3 consists of 13 residues. CDR3 amino acids: CASRTGGTDTQYF. CDR3 DNA: TGTGCCAGCAGGACAGGGGGCACAGATACGCAGTATTTT.

The chain couples TRBV12-3 or TRBV12-4 to TRBJ1-1; weak D call: TRBD1 (6 bases). The ends were cut back, 8 bases at V and 0 bases at J, with 22 bases in the middle. The CDR3 spans 17 residues. The CDR3 region is CASSPTGAIPMNTEAFF. The CDR3 nucleotides read TGTGCCAGCTCTCCGACAGGAGCAATACCCATGAACACTGAAGCTTTCTTT.

V and J are TRBV6-6 and TRBJ1-1, with 9 bases fitting TRBD1. CDR1 MNHNY and CDR2 SVGAGI come from the germline V gene (reference sequence). This CDR3 contains 13 residues. After removal of 7 bases from V and 4 bases from J, the junction contained 4 bases not matched to a gene. CDR3 sequence (DNA): TGTGCCAGCACCGGGACAGGGACCACTGAAGCTTTCTTT. Translation gives CASTGTGTTEAFF.

The V call is TRBV2, the J call TRBJ1-2, with D tentatively TRBD1 (5 bases). This CDR3 region has 15 residues. Per germline, CDR1 SNHLY and CDR2 FYNNEI. Trimming took off 1 base at V and 5 bases at J, with 14 bases between the two ends. Written as DNA, the CDR3 is TGTGCCAGCAGTGAAGTAGGAGGGGCGGGGTATGGCTACACCTTC. Its translation: CASSEVGGAGYGYTF.

DNA for the CDR3: TGCGCCAGCAGCTTGGGAGGGGGCGATGGGAATGAGCAGTTCTTC. It codes for CASSLGGGDGNEQFF. This chain uses TRBV5-1 with TRBJ2-1, with 7 bases that match TRBD1. Germline trimming cut 0 bases from V and 7 bases from J; bases unmatched to any gene: 7. The germline V gene has CDR1 SGHRS and CDR2 YFSETQ. The CDR3 is 15 amino acids.

V gene TRBV14 combines with J gene TRBJ1-1; D unresolved. CDR3 length equals 14 residues. V was pared by 4 bases and J by 1 base, with 10 bases between. In germline, CDR1 is SGHDN, CDR2 FVKESK. The CDR3 spells CASSPYTGNTEAFF. The CDR3 bases are TGTGCCAGCAGCCCTTATACGGGGAACACTGAAGCTTTCTTT.

The sample holds many counts of this clonotype. This chain uses TRBV4-1 with TRBJ1-2; TRBD1 might be the D (5 bases). This CDR3 contains 14 residues. The germline V gene has CDR1 MGHRA and CDR2 YSYEKL. Trimming took 0 bases from V and 5 from J, leaving 10 bases between them. For the CDR3, the DNA is TGCGCCAGCAGCCAAGATATTGGGGGTTATGGCTACACCTTC. Encoded protein: CASSQDIGGYGYTF.

This chain connects TRBV6-6 to TRBJ2-4, with 7 nucleotides matching TRBD1. The last part of the DNA fits TRBJ2-5 better; the J call may be wrong. The CDR3 length is 15 residues. The germline V gene encodes CDR1 MNHNY and CDR2 SVGAGI (reference sequence). The CDR3 DNA reads TGTGCCAGCAGGAGACAGGGCCTAAGCGGTGAGACCCAGTACTTC. It codes for CASRRQGLSGETQYF.

The chain couples TRBV12-3 or TRBV12-4 to TRBJ1-2, with unresolved D. Trimming left V 2 bases short and J 8 bases short, with 9 bases between. There are 12 residues in the CDR3. The CDR3: CASSLSGWGYTF. The DNA for the CDR3 is TGTGCCAGCAGTTTATCGGGTTGGGGCTACACCTTC.

This clonotype was seen a handful of times. The chain combines TRBV11-3 with TRBJ2-5, with D unresolved. Germline loops: CDR1 SGHNT, CDR2 YENEEA. V shed 3 bases and J shed 5 bases, with 10 bases lying between them. The CDR3 is 13 amino acids. CDR3 sequence: CASSLPPWETQYF. The DNA of the CDR3 is TGTGCCAGCAGCTTGCCTCCTTGGGAGACCCAGTACTTC.

Only a few counts were recorded for this clonotype. V and J are TRBV29-1 and TRBJ2-1; 10 nucleotides match TRBD1. Per the germline V gene, CDR1 is SQVTM and CDR2 is ANQGSEA. V lost 1 base to trimming and J lost 4 bases; unmatched junction nucleotides: 7. This CDR3 comprises 16 residues. CDR3 amino acids: CSVEGRDRGPYNEQFF. CDR3 bases: TGCAGCGTTGAAGGCCGGGACAGGGGCCCGTACAATGAGCAGTTCTTC.

DNA for the CDR3: TGTGCCAGCTCACCGCCGGACAGGCTATACCAAGAGACCCAGTACTTC. Encoded protein: CASSPPDRLYQETQYF. V is TRBV18 and J is TRBJ2-5, with TRBD1 matching over 7 bases. Germline trimming cut 3 bases from V and 0 bases from J; bases unmatched to any gene: 7. Germline CDR1 is KGHSH and CDR2 is LQKENI. The CDR3 is 16 residues long.

This clonotype was seen more than once but under ten times. The chain couples TRBV4-1 to TRBJ1-1; the D is unclear. The CDR3 sequence is 18 residues long. The V end lost 3 bases, the J end lost 0 bases, and 20 bases lay between the germline ends. Germline assignment: CDR1 MGHRA and CDR2 YSYEKL. The CDR3 spells CASSQTPVENKMNTEAFF. The DNA for the CDR3 is TGCGCCAGCAGCCAGACCCCTGTGGAGAACAAGATGAACACTGAAGCTTTCTTT.